The clone carrying this T cell receptor beta chain was detected many times. The antigen remains unidentified. The sample is drawn from a study of CD8+CD57+ T cells in acquired aplastic anemia. Genomic DNA acted as the template from which TCR beta VDJ combination and CDR3 sequence profiling were carried out. TCRdb re-called the reads with MiXCR, one entry per CDR3 protein. This table has around 500,000 distinct CDR3 sequences, under 40% appearing once. Study outcomes and limitations: In CD8+ cells, Simpson's diversity showed no significant difference between patients and controls.

Individuals selected for sequencing had exhibited CD8+CD57+ cell expansion on flow cytometry. Each patient gave a blood sample that was collected before any therapy had been received. V was clipped by 3 bases and J by 4 bases, with 12 bases between them. In germline, CDR1 is SEHNR, CDR2 FQNEAQ (reference sequence). CDR3 length: 14 amino acids. Specimen: sorted CD4+, CD8+, or CD8+CD57+ T cells (not recorded which) from PBMCs. V and J are TRBV7-9 and TRBJ1-2; maybe TRBD1 (6 bases). This clonotype was obtained from a human donor with aplastic anemia. This chain's CDR3 is CASSFHEDSYGYTF. The CDR3 nucleotides read TGTGCCAGCAGCTTCCATGAGGACAGCTATGGCTACACCTTC.